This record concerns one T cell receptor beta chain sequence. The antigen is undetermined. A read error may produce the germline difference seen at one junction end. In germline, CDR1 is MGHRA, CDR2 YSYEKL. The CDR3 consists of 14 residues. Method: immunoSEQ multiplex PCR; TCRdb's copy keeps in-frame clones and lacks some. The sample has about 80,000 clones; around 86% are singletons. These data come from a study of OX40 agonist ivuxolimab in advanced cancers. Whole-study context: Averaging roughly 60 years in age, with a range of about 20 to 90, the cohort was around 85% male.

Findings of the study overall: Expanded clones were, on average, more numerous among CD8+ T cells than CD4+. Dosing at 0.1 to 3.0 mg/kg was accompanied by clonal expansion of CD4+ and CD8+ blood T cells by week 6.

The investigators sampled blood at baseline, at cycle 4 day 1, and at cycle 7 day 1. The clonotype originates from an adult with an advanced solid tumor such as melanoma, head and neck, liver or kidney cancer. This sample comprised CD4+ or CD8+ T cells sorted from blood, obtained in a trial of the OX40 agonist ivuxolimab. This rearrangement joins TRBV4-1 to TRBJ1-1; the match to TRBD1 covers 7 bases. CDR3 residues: CASSSMSGTVLSAF. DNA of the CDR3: TGCGCCAGCAGTTCGATGAGCGGGACAGTCCTCTCGGCTTTT.